These 26 T cell receptor beta chains originate from one sample sequenced in a study of blood T cell repertoires in COVID-19. Libraries were prepared by immunoSEQ multiplex PCR; TCRdb keeps only in-frame clonotypes and omits some of them. Of 260,000 or so clones in the sample, over 75% were seen once. The sample was peripheral blood. These receptors were collected from a human donor in a cohort sampled during active COVID-19.

The chain links TRBV6-2 or TRBV6-3 to TRBJ1-2; tentatively, D is TRBD1 (5 bases). V gave up 5 bases and J gave up 4 bases, with 23 bases separating them. CDR1 MNHEY and CDR2 SVGEGT come from the germline V gene. This CDR3 is built from 17 residues. The CDR3 DNA reads TGTGCCAGCAGTGAGTATACGCCTTCCTGGAGGGGCTATGGCTACACCTTC. Translating gives CASSEYTPSWRGYGYTF.

The chain carries TRBV7-9 and TRBJ2-4, with D perhaps TRBD2 (5 bases). V lost 2 bases and J lost 15, with 11 bases in between. Germline V gene sequence: CDR1 SEHNR, CDR2 FQNEAQ (reference sequence). This CDR3 contains 11 residues. The CDR3 coding sequence is TGTGCCAGCAGCTTATCGGGGTTATGGTACTTC. Translating gives CASSLSGLWYF.

This rearrangement joins TRBV2 to TRBJ2-7; no reliable D call. V lost 4 bases to trimming and J lost 2 bases, with 3 bases between them. This CDR3 has 11 residues. Germline V lookup: CDR1 SNHLY, CDR2 FYNNEI. The CDR3 region has the DNA TGTGCCAGCAGTGTAACCTACGAGCAGTACTTC. Protein: CASSVTYEQYF.

This clone was detected only a few times. CDR3 residues: CASRREPYNEQFF. CDR3 bases: TGTGCCAGCCGCAGGGAACCATACAATGAGCAGTTCTTC. V gene TRBV6-4 combines with J gene TRBJ2-1, with D possibly TRBD1 on 5 matching bases. CDR3 length equals 13 residues. V gave up 8 bases and J gave up 4 bases, with 12 bases separating them. CDR1 is MRHNA and CDR2 is SNTAGT in the germline V gene.

The rearrangement uses TRBV11-2 and TRBJ1-4; 7 bases agree with TRBD1. The V segment lost 5 bases and the J segment 5 bases; nucleotides outside the gene matches: 14. Germline V gene data show CDR1 as SGHAT and CDR2 as FQNNGV. This CDR3 is 17 amino acids long. For the CDR3, the DNA is TGTGCCAGCAGCCCCGGCAGGGGGTATATAATAAATGAAAAACTGTTTTTT. Protein: CASSPGRGYIINEKLFF. Variable domain in full (rest from reference TRBV11-2 and TRBJ1-4): EAGVAQSPRYKIIEKRQSVAFWCNPISGHATLYWYQQILGQGPKLLIQFQNNGVVDDSQLPKDRFSAERLKGVDSTLKIQPAKLEDSAVYLCASSPGRGYIINEKLFFGSGTQLSVL.

In DNA form, the CDR3 reads TGCGCCAGCAGCCACCAAACAGCCCCTCGTTCCGGCGAGCAGTACTTC. Encoded protein: CASSHQTAPRSGEQYF. V is TRBV4-1 and J is TRBJ2-7; no clear D. Between the trimmed V and J ends, which lost 3 bases and 6 bases, there was a span of 21 bases. Looked up from germline, CDR1 is MGHRA and CDR2 is YSYEKL. The CDR3 is 16 residues long.

The rearrangement uses TRBV4-3 and TRBJ2-5, with 10 nucleotides matching TRBD2. Looked up from germline, CDR1 is LGHNA and CDR2 is YSLEER. With V trimmed by 2 bases and J by 5 bases, 5 bases remained unmatched. The CDR3 has 15 residues. CDR3 amino acids: CASSQSLAGVETQYF. Here the CDR3 DNA reads TGCGCCAGCAGCCAAAGCCTAGCGGGGGTGGAGACCCAGTACTTC.

DNA of the CDR3: TGTGCCAGCAGTGCGGCTCCGGGACTAGCGGGGATTGAGCAGTTCTTC. Translation gives CASSAAPGLAGIEQFF. The chain is built from TRBV6-4 and TRBJ2-1, with 13 bases fitting TRBD2. This CDR3 is 16 amino acids long. V lost 4 bases and J lost 9; bases outside the gene matches: 9. The germline V gene encodes CDR1 MRHNA and CDR2 SNTAGT.

The CDR3 coding sequence is TGCGCCAGCAGCCAAGTCCGGAGCTATACAGATACGCAGTATTTT. This gives the protein CASSQVRSYTDTQYF. The chain combines TRBV4-1 with TRBJ2-3, with D uncertain. The CDR3 totals 15 residues. Per the germline V gene, CDR1 is MGHRA and CDR2 is YSYEKL. The ends were cut back, 1 base at V and 3 bases at J, with 11 bases in the middle.

The chain carries TRBV25-1 and TRBJ1-2; TRBD1 matches 7 bases. The V gene end was trimmed by 8 bases and the J gene end by 3 bases; junction bases not matched to a gene: 9. The CDR3 runs to 14 residues. Germline lookup yields CDR1 MGHDK and CDR2 SYGVNS. The CDR3 bases are TGTGCCAGCTCGCCTCAGGGGGAGTACTATGGCTACACCTTC. Translation gives CASSPQGEYYGYTF.

V is TRBV18 and J is TRBJ1-4, with D uncertain. Per germline, CDR1 KGHSH and CDR2 LQKENI. Deletions cut 2 bases from V and 12 bases from J, with 16 bases between. This CDR3 contains 14 residues. Written as DNA, the CDR3 is TGTGCCAGCTCACCAAAACACCCCTCTCTAGAACTGTTTTTT. It specifies CASSPKHPSLELFF.

The chain uses TRBV4-1 and TRBJ1-1; D not certain. The CDR3 has 17 residues. The germline V gene has CDR1 MGHRA and CDR2 YSYEKL. Trimming took 2 bases from V and 1 from J, leaving 17 bases between them. CDR3 sequence (DNA): TGCGCCAGCAGCCAAAACTTAGGAGACTCTCCGAACACTGAAGCTTTCTTT. This codes for CASSQNLGDSPNTEAFF.

V gene TRBV2 combines with J gene TRBJ1-2, with 7 bases fitting TRBD1. The CDR3 is 16 amino acids. The junction had 11 bases not matched to a gene; V was cut back by 4 bases and J by 3 bases. CDR1 and CDR2 (germline): SNHLY, FYNNEI. As DNA, the CDR3 is TGTGCCAGCAGTGTAACGACAGTGAGGGGGCACTATGGCTACACCTTC. It is translated as CASSVTTVRGHYGYTF. The full variable domain, its missing parts supplied by reference TRBV2 and TRBJ1-2, is EPEVTQTPSHQVTQMGQEVILRCVPISNHLYFYWYRQILGQKVEFLVSFYNNEISEKSEIFDDQFSVERPDGSNFTLKIRSTKLEDSAMYFCASSVTTVRGHYGYTFGSGTRLTVV.

This clone came up once. The V gene is TRBV5-1, the J gene TRBJ1-4, with D unclear. Germline assignment: CDR1 SGHRS and CDR2 YFSETQ. V lost 0 bases to trimming and J lost 2 bases, with 14 bases between them. CDR3 length: 17 residues. The CDR3 nucleotides are TGCGCCAGCAGCTTGGCCGTCCTATCTGGTACTAATGAAAAACTGTTTTTT. It yields the protein CASSLAVLSGTNEKLFF.

V gene TRBV7-3 combines with J gene TRBJ2-1, with TRBD2 matching over 9 bases. Germline V gives CDR1 SGHTA, CDR2 FQGTGA. The CDR3 runs 16 residues. V gave up 4 bases and J gave up 9 bases; unmatched junction bases: 13. The chain's CDR3 is CASSSTLAGGSREQFF. In DNA, the CDR3 is TGTGCCAGCAGCTCAACGTTGGCGGGAGGGTCCCGTGAGCAGTTCTTC.

The chain carries TRBV27 and TRBJ1-5, with D tentatively TRBD1 (5 bases). This CDR3 contains 14 residues. Per germline, CDR1 MNHEY and CDR2 SMNVEV (reference sequence). Trimming removed 2 bases from V and 1 base from J, with 6 bases in between. CDR3 in amino acids: CASSLAGSNQPQHF. The DNA of the CDR3 is TGTGCCAGCAGTTTAGCAGGGAGCAATCAGCCCCAGCATTTT.

V and J are TRBV5-5 and TRBJ1-4, with D perhaps matching TRBD1 (6 bases). V gave up 3 bases and J gave up 4 bases, with 10 bases separating them. Germline V gene data show CDR1 as SGHKS and CDR2 as YYEKEE (reference sequence). This CDR3 comprises 14 residues. The DNA of the CDR3 is TGTGCCAGCAGCTCAGGGGCCCTTAATGAAAAACTGTTTTTT. This sequence encodes CASSSGALNEKLFF. Full variable domain (remainder filled in from reference TRBV5-5 and TRBJ1-4): DAGVTQSPTHLIKTRGQQVTLRCSPISGHKSVSWYQQVLGQGPQFIFQYYEKEERGRGNFPDRFSARQFPNYSSELNVNALLLGDSALYLCASSSGALNEKLFFGSGTQLSVL.

The CDR3 nucleotides read TGCAGCGTTGTGCGGGAGACGCAGTATTTT. It specifies CSVVRETQYF. The rearrangement uses TRBV29-1 and TRBJ2-3; 7 nucleotides line up with TRBD2. The CDR3 totals 10 residues. Losses at the gene ends were 4 bases for V and 9 bases for J; bases not matched to a gene: 1. CDR1 and CDR2 from the germline V gene are SQVTM and ANQGSEA.

This rearrangement joins TRBV6-1 to TRBJ1-1, with D unclear. V gave up 7 bases and J gave up 1 base, with 19 bases separating them. The CDR3 is 16 amino acids. Germline V gives CDR1 MNHNS, CDR2 SASEGT. The CDR3 spells CASTEQRGSSNTEAFF. In nucleotides, the CDR3 is TGTGCCAGCACTGAGCAAAGAGGGTCTTCGAACACTGAAGCTTTCTTT.

The chain couples TRBV5-5 to TRBJ1-1, with no clear D. This CDR3 spans 14 amino acids. Deletions cut 1 base from V and 2 bases from J, with 9 bases between. Germline V CDR1 and CDR2: SGHKS, YYEKEE (reference sequence). In DNA form, the CDR3 reads TGTGCCAGCAGCTTGTTCGGGTTTAACACTGAAGCTTTCTTT. Protein sequence: CASSLFGFNTEAFF.

This chain connects TRBV3-1 (or the pseudogene TRBV3-2) to TRBJ1-5; TRBD1 matches 9 bases. The CDR3 is made up of 15 amino acids. V lost 1 base to trimming and J lost 6 bases; unmatched junction nucleotides: 4. Germline V gene data show CDR1 as LGHDT and CDR2 as YNNKEL (reference sequence). This CDR3 is CASSQAGTGTQPQHF. The CDR3 DNA follows: TGTGCCAGCAGCCAAGCGGGGACAGGGACTCAGCCCCAGCATTTT.

The chain couples TRBV19 to TRBJ2-7; D possibly corresponds to TRBD1 (6 bases). Germline CDR1 is LNHDA and CDR2 is SQIVND (reference sequence). The CDR3 contains 15 residues. V was shortened by 5 bases and J by 5 bases, with 19 bases between the two germline ends. This CDR3 reads CASSSRTAFPNEQYF. CDR3 in DNA: TGTGCCAGTAGTTCCCGGACAGCCTTCCCCAACGAGCAGTACTTC.

The chain joins TRBV6-5 to TRBJ2-2; D is undetermined. The V gene's germline CDR1 is MNHEY and CDR2 SVGAGI. CDR3 length: 14 amino acids. Trimming pared 5 bases from V and 5 bases from J, leaving 12 bases between. The chain's CDR3 is CASSPVRGTGELFF. In DNA form, the CDR3 reads TGTGCCAGCAGTCCAGTACGAGGTACCGGGGAGCTGTTTTTT.

The chain links TRBV9 to TRBJ2-3; TRBD2 matches 11 bases. V dropped 0 bases and J dropped 0; count of bases not matched to a gene: 0. Germline V gene sequence: CDR1 SGDLS, CDR2 YYNGEE. The length of the CDR3 is 16 residues. CDR3 DNA: TGTGCCAGCAGCGTAGGGACTAGCGGGAGCACAGATACGCAGTATTTT. Translating gives CASSVGTSGSTDTQYF.

The chain is built from TRBV19 and TRBJ2-2; 13 positions agree with TRBD2. Germline CDR1 reads LNHDA; CDR2 reads SQIVND (reference sequence). The trim removed 5 bases at V and 6 bases at J, leaving 12 bases unmatched. There are 18 residues in the CDR3. The CDR3 nucleotides read TGTGCCAGTAGTCTACGACTAGCGGGGGGTTTGACGTCCGGGGAGCTGTTTTTT. This codes for CASSLRLAGGLTSGELFF.

V usage is TRBV7-9 and J usage is TRBJ2-7; 10 bases align to TRBD1. In germline, CDR1 is SEHNR, CDR2 FQNEAQ (reference sequence). This CDR3 has 15 residues. The J segment lost 7 bases and the V segment lost 3 bases, leaving 9 bases of the junction unmatched. Written as DNA, the CDR3 is TGTGCCAGCAGCTTGCTTGGGACAGGGGATCGGGAGCAGTACTTC. The encoded protein is CASSLLGTGDREQYF.